This T cell receptor (beta chain) emerged from a study of T-cell reconstitution after alpha-beta-depleted transplantation in children. A TCRbeta library incorporating unique molecular identifiers was prepared. TCRdb itself ran the PCR reads through MiXCR, one entry per CDR3 protein. The sample holds nearly 250,000 distinct CDR3 sequences, approximately 8% seen once. The CDR3 contains 16 residues. Trimming shortened V by 2 bases and J by 1 base, and 11 bases separated the two germline ends. Germline CDR1 is LGHDT and CDR2 is YNNKEL (reference sequence). This clonotype occurred many times. This specimen consisted of PBMCs, mostly from graft donor cells, obtained 180 days after TCRalphabeta/CD19-depleted stem cell transplant. The clonotype comes from a male patient aged 5 to 17 who had a stem cell transplant for acute lymphoblastic leukemia, so the T cells may come from the graft donor. The chain recombines TRBV3-1 with TRBJ2-2, with a tentative D call TRBD2 (6 bases). The CDR3 spells CASSQRAGRNTGELFF. DNA of the CDR3: TGTGCCAGCAGCCAAAGAGCCGGGAGGAACACCGGGGAGCTGTTTTTT.